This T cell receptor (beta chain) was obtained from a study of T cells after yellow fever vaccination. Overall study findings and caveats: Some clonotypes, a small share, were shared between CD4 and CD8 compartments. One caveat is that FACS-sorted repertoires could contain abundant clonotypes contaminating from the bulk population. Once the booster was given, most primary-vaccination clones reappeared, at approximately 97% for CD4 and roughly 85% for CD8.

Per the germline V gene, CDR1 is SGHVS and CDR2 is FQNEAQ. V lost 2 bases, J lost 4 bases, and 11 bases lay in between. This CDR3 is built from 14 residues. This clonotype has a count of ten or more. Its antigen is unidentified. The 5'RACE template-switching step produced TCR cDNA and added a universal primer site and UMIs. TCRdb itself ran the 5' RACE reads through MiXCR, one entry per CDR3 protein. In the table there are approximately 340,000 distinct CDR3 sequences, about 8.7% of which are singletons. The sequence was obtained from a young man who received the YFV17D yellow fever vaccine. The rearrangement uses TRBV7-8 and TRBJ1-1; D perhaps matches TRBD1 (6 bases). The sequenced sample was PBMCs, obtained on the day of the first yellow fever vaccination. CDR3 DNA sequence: TGTGCCAGCAGCTTACGGCCACAGGGCACTGAAGCTTTCTTT. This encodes CASSLRPQGTEAFF.